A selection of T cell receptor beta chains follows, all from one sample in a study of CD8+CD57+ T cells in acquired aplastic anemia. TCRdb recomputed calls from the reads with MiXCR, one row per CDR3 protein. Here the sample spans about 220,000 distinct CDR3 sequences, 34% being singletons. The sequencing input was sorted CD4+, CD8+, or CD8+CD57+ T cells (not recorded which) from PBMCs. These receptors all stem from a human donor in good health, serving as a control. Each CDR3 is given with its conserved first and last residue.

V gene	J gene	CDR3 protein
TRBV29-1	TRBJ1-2	CSVVAGGQYGYTF
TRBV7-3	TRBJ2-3	CASSLTSGTDTQYF
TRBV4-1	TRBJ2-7	CASSQRTGATRLEQYF
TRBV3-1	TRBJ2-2	CASSQGLATGELFF
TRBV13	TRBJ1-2	CASSPRVRGANYGYTF
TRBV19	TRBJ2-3	CATKNRGQTDTQYF
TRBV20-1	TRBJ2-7	CSARVSGVSSYEQYF
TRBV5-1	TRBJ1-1	CASSQEPNTEALF
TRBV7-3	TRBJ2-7	CASSPKGLAGYEQYF
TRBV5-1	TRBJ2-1	CASSLWTSGDAGNEQFF
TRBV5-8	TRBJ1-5	CPSRRTHSNQPQHF
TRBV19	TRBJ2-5	CASSSTSQGATKETQYF
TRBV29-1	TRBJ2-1	CSVEVPGRNEQFF
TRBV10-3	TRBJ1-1	CAISGATGQGDTEAFF
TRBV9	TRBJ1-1	CASSVVRELTEALF
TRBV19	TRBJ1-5	CASSRSVLRPQHF
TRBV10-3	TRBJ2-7	CASTRTAGAGGAYEQYF
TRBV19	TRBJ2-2	CASSIGLTGAGELFF
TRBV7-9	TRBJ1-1	CASSLDLVREAFF
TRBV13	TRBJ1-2	CASSLGLGYGYTF